This entry lists 21 T cell receptor beta chains sequenced from one sample in a study of tumor-infiltrating lymphocytes in primary liver carcinoma (TCRdb year 2017). Sequenced using an Illumina HiSeq 2500. Starting from around 520 ng total RNA, TCRbeta-specific cDNA was produced by reverse transcription with a constant-region primer and ProtoScript II reverse transcriptase. Three nested multiplex PCR rounds, following a slightly modified ARM-PCR procedure, were used to build the TCRbeta libraries. Multiplex TRBV1-TRBV30 forward primers and a Cbeta reverse primer were used in the first two PCR rounds, each of which was run for around 10 cycles. The public reads were reprocessed in TCRdb via fastp at Q25 and MiXCR, keeping in-frame beta chains. Every CDR3 protein is listed once, alongside the most common genes and DNA of its rows. This sample holds 100,000 to 150,000 distinct CDR3 sequences; less than 80% were observed only once. Approximately 9.7% of the sample goes to the ten largest clones.

Without any cell sorting, total RNA and DNA were extracted together from around 20-30 mg of bulk tissue using the AllPrep DNA/RNA mini kit. The sequenced sample consisted of liver tumor tissue from sampling region 1. Per the publication, the cell subset or site label means: tumor region T1, superior pole. All receptors come from a woman in her sixties or seventies with primary liver carcinoma and hepatitis B virus infection.

This clonotype was detected only once. Its ends do not fully match the called genes, so a read error is possible. The chain links TRBV12-3 or TRBV12-4 to TRBJ1-1, with 7 bases that match TRBD1. The CDR3 extends over 17 amino acids. CDR3 loop: CTSRNGTDTIPNTEAFF. CDR3 DNA: TGTACCAGCAGGAATGGGACAGATACCATTCCGAACACTGAAGCTTTCTTT.

In regard to this clonotype: Because the CDR3 is missing its conserved closing phenylalanine or tryptophan, this is likely a read error. The gene calls are TRBV11-2 and TRBJ2-2, with D unresolved. The V end was cut by 4 bases, the J end by 4 bases, with 7 bases between. This CDR3 is 13 amino acids long. Germline CDR1 reads SGHAT; CDR2 reads FQNNGV. CDR3 nucleotide sequence: TGTGCCAGCAGCTCACTAATCACCGGGGAGCTGTTTGTT. It specifies CASSSLITGELFV.

In regard to this clonotype: One junction end does not reproduce the germline sequence, and a read error may be involved. The chain joins TRBV29-1 to TRBJ2-3; perhaps TRBD2 as D (5 bases). Germline V gene data show CDR1 as SQVTM and CDR2 as ANQGSEA. CDR3 length: 12 amino acids. CDR3 nucleotide sequence: TGCAGCGGCGATCCTAGCACAGATAAGCAGTATTTT. Its protein product is CSGDPSTDKQYF.

As to this clonotype: Since no conserved phenylalanine or tryptophan closes the CDR3, a read error is the likely cause. The chain couples TRBV6-6 to TRBJ1-5; possibly TRBD1 for D (6 bases). CDR1 and CDR2 (germline): MNHNY, SVGAGI (reference sequence). The CDR3 length is 16 residues. This chain's CDR3 is CASRGTKQWLNQPQHS. DNA for the CDR3: TGTGCAAGCAGGGGCACCAAACAGTGGCTGAATCAGCCCCAGCATTCT.

As regards this clonotype: One end of the junction does not line up with germline, which may come from a read error. The V and J genes are TRBV7-9 and TRBJ1-2; tentative D call: TRBD1 (6 bases). This CDR3 spans 13 amino acids. Per germline, CDR1 SEHNR and CDR2 FQNEAQ (reference sequence). This chain's CDR3 is CTSSLEKGGGYTF. The CDR3 DNA is TGTACCAGCAGCTTAGAGAAGGGGGGTGGCTACACCTTC. The whole variable domain, remainder taken from reference TRBV7-9 and TRBJ1-2, is DTGVSQNPRHKITKRGQNVTFRCDPISEHNRLYWYRQTLGQGPEFLTYFQNEAQLEKSRLLSDRFSAERPKGSFSTLEIQRTEQGDSAMYLCTSSLEKGGGYTFGSGTRLTVV.

Concerning this clonotype: Since a much larger clone is just one base distant, this may be a read error. The chain couples TRBV5-6 to TRBJ2-7, with D possibly TRBD2 on 5 matching bases. This CDR3 spans 15 amino acids. Trimming removed 1 base from V and 5 bases from J, with 16 bases in between. Germline loops: CDR1 SGHDT, CDR2 YYEEEE. CDR3 residues: CASSLFWWESDEQYF. The CDR3, as DNA: TGTGCCAGCAGCTTGTTCTGGTGGGAGAGTGACGAGCAGTACTTC.

The rearrangement joins TRBV27 to TRBJ2-7; 11 bases match TRBD2. Germline-derived CDR1 and CDR2 are MNHEY and SMNVEV (reference sequence). After removal of 3 bases from V and 1 base from J, the junction contained 2 bases not matched to a gene. The CDR3 is 15 residues long. CDR3 sequence: CASSLLAGGSYEQYF. CDR3 nucleotides: TGTGCCAGCAGTTTGCTAGCGGGAGGATCCTACGAGCAGTACTTC.

A note on this clonotype: The junction shows a germline mismatch at one end, possibly a read error. The chain recombines TRBV6-6 with TRBJ2-4, with D unclear. The CDR3 is 17 residues long. The germline gives CDR1 MNHNY, CDR2 SVGAGI (reference sequence). This chain's CDR3 is CAGSVNPTRLAKNIQYF. DNA of the CDR3: TGTGCCGGCAGCGTAAACCCGACACGGTTAGCCAAAAACATTCAGTACTTC.

On this clonotype: At one end, the junction sequence differs from germline, possibly due to a read error. This chain links TRBV11-3 with TRBJ2-1, with D possibly matching TRBD1 (5 bases). Germline V lookup: CDR1 SGHNT, CDR2 YENEEA. There are 16 residues in the CDR3. The CDR3 loop is CASSSDSDPTYNEQLF. CDR3 nucleotide sequence: TGTGCCAGCAGCTCCGACAGTGACCCGACCTACAATGAGCAGTTATTC.

CDR3 DNA: TGCGCCAGCAGCCAAGCGACAGGGGGCGGCAGTCAGCCCCAGTATTTT. Its translation: CASSQATGGGSQPQYF. The V call is TRBV4-1, the J call TRBJ1-5; 10 bases map to TRBD1. The J call is uncertain, as TRBJ2-3 better fits the DNA end. The CDR3 consists of 16 residues. The germline V gene encodes CDR1 MGHRA and CDR2 YSYEKL.

Details on this clonotype: At one end the junction does not follow the germline gene, possibly because of a read error. CDR3 DNA: TGTGCCAGTAGCTTAGATGGGACGAGGAACTCCTACGAGCAGTACTTC. This translates into CASSLDGTRNSYEQYF. The chain employs TRBV11-3 and TRBJ2-7; D is possibly TRBD1 or TRBD2 (5 bases each). Per germline, CDR1 SGHNT and CDR2 YENEEA. The CDR3 length is 16 residues.

This clonotype was detected once. Germline is not matched at one junction end, which may reflect a read error. The chain is built from TRBV29-1 and TRBJ1-2; 9 nucleotides align to TRBD1. The CDR3 has 14 residues. Germline V CDR1 and CDR2: SQVTM, ANQGSEA. This CDR3 is CSVPPGDRAGDYMF. The CDR3 DNA sequence: TGCAGCGTCCCCCCCGGGGACAGGGCGGGTGACTACATGTTC.

This clonotype has only a few counts. The gene calls are TRBV9 and TRBJ2-4; possibly TRBD1 for D (6 bases). The germline V and J ends were trimmed by 3 bases and 1 base, with 8 bases remaining between them. Per germline, CDR1 SGDLS and CDR2 YYNGEE. The length of the CDR3 is 14 residues. The CDR3 DNA is TGTGCCAGCAGCGGTCAGGGGGCCAAAAACATTCAGTACTTC. This codes for CASSGQGAKNIQYF.

In regard to this clonotype: This may come from a read error, since a much larger clone is one base off. The V call is TRBV7-3, the J call TRBJ1-5, with 8 bases lining up with TRBD1. Germline V gives CDR1 SGHTA, CDR2 FQGTGA. The length of the CDR3 is 19 residues. The trim removed 5 bases at V and 0 bases at J, leaving 15 bases unmatched. The CDR3 is CASSPKKRTGISSNQPQHF. The CDR3 DNA sequence: TGTGCCAGCAGCCCTAAGAAGCGGACAGGGATAAGTAGCAATCAGCCCCAGCATTTT.

This clonotype appeared a few times. The chain recombines TRBV28 with TRBJ2-4, with unresolved D. This CDR3 is built from 12 residues. CDR1 and CDR2 from the germline V gene are MDHEN and SYDVKM. V lost 7 bases and J lost 1, with 5 bases in between. CDR3 residues: CASTSAKNIQYF. CDR3 coding DNA: TGTGCCAGCACCTCCGCCAAAAACATTCAGTACTTC.

In its sample, this clonotype was seen many times. The chain combines TRBV12-3 or TRBV12-4 with TRBJ2-2; D not certain. This CDR3 comprises 15 residues. Trimming shortened V by 7 bases and J by 0 bases, and 12 bases separated the two germline ends. The DNA for the CDR3 is TGTGCCAGCAAAGACGGATCTACGAACACCGGGGAGCTGTTTTTT. It codes for CASKDGSTNTGELFF.

V usage is TRBV11-2 and J usage is TRBJ2-2; D perhaps matches TRBD1 (5 bases). Germline assignment: CDR1 SGHAT and CDR2 FQNNGV. CDR3 length equals 14 residues. V was trimmed by 6 bases and J by 5 bases, leaving 13 bases between them. CDR3 DNA: TGTGCCAGCAGTCTATGGGCAGGGACCGGGGAGCTGTTTTTT. Encoded protein: CASSLWAGTGELFF. The entire variable domain, with the rest obtained from reference TRBV11-2 and TRBJ2-2, is as follows: EAGVAQSPRYKIIEKRQSVAFWCNPISGHATLYWYQQILGQGPKLLIQFQNNGVVDDSQLPKDRFSAERLKGVDSTLKIQPAKLEDSAVYLCASSLWAGTGELFFGEGSRLTVL.

Notes on this clonotype: A read error is possible here, since a much larger clone lies one base away. J is TRBJ2-3 and V is TRBV6-1; D ambiguous. The germline V gene has CDR1 MNHNS and CDR2 SASEGT. The CDR3 spans 13 residues. V lost 3 bases, J lost 7 bases, and 11 bases lay in between. The CDR3 reads CASSDPSTNTQYF. The CDR3 DNA reads as TGTGCCAGCAGTGACCCCTCCACCAATACGCAGTATTTT.

This clonotype was observed a single time. The chain links TRBV5-1 to TRBJ1-1; the D is unclear. The germline V gene encodes CDR1 SGHRS and CDR2 YFSETQ. The CDR3 has 14 amino acids. V was pared by 7 bases and J by 0 bases, with 13 bases between. CDR3 nucleotide sequence: TGCGCCAGCTTCTCCGGGGAGGTGAACACTGAAGCTTTCTTT. Amino acid sequence: CASFSGEVNTEAFF.

The chain couples TRBV28 to TRBJ2-4, with D possibly TRBD1 on 6 matching bases. The CDR3 runs 17 residues. Deletions cut 8 bases from V and 8 bases from J, with 28 bases between. The V gene's germline CDR1 is MDHEN and CDR2 SYDVKM. The CDR3 DNA follows: TGTGCCAGCTGTTACACAGGGATATACGCTTTGGTGGACATTCAGTACTTC. This encodes CASCYTGIYALVDIQYF.

This clonotype was seen only once. The chain links TRBV11-2 to TRBJ2-5; D gene uncertain. Germline CDR1 and CDR2: SGHAT and FQNNGV. The CDR3 is 15 amino acids. V dropped 0 bases and J dropped 10 bases, with 18 bases sitting between them. Here the CDR3 DNA reads TGTGCCAGCAGCTTAGAGTCCGGAACAAGCTCGGTCCAGTACTTC. This sequence encodes CASSLESGTSSVQYF.